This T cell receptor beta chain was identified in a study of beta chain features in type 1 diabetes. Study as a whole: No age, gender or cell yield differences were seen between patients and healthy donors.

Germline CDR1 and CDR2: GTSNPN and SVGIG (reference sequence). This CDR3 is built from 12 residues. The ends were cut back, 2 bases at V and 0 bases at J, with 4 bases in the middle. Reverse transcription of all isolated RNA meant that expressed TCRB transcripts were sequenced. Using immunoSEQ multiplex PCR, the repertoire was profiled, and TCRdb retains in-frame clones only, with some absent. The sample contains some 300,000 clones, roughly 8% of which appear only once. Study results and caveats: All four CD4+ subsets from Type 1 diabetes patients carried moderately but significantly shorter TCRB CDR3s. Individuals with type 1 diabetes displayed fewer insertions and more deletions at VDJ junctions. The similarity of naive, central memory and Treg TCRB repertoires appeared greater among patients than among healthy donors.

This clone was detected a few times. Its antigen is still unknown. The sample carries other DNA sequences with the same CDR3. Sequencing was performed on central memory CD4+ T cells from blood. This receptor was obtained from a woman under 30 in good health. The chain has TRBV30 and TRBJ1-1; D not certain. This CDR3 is CAWSHMNTEAFF. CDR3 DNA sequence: TGTGCCTGGAGTCACATGAACACTGAAGCTTTCTTT.